The 31 T cell receptor beta chains below were found in one sample sequenced in a study of CD4 and CD8 cells across lung adenocarcinoma regions. Using its own MiXCR run on the PCR reads, TCRdb lists one record per CDR3 protein. The sample lists some 22,000 distinct CDR3 sequences, roughly half occurring once. Specimen: CD4+ T cells from the center of a lung tumor. All receptors come from a male donor with lung adenocarcinoma. The CD4 and CD8 labels of this study may be unreliable.

There are many counts of this clonotype. J is TRBJ2-1 and V is TRBV6-1, with TRBD2 matching 8 bases. Germline assignment: CDR1 MNHNS and CDR2 SASEGT. Unmatched junction bases numbered 6, after V lost 6 bases and J lost 2 bases. This CDR3 is built from 15 residues. CDR3 DNA: TGTGCCAGCAGCGCGGGGGGCGCCCCCTACAATGAGCAGTTCTTC. Translating it yields CASSAGGAPYNEQFF.

As to this clonotype: One junction end disagrees with the germline gene, perhaps due to a read error. The chain combines TRBV6-1 with TRBJ2-2, with D tentatively TRBD1 or TRBD2 (5 bases each). The CDR3 length is 15 residues. CDR1 is MNHNS, CDR2 SASEGT, per germline. The DNA for the CDR3 is TGTGCCAGCAGGCAGGAGTCCGCGAACACCGGGGCGCTGTTTTTT. This gives the protein CASRQESANTGALFF.

This clonotype occurred many times. The chain has TRBV12-3 or TRBV12-4 and TRBJ2-5; D remains ambiguous. The CDR3 sequence is 14 residues long. V gave up 5 bases and J gave up 1 base, with 11 bases separating them. CDR3 DNA: TGTGCCAGCAGTCCGGACCCCTCCCAAGAGACCCAGTACTTC. It codes for CASSPDPSQETQYF.

This clonotype is medium-sized within its sample. This sequence joins TRBV27 and TRBJ2-2, with TRBD1 matching over 11 bases. The ends lost 6 bases at V and 5 bases at J; junction bases unmatched: 2. The germline CDR1 and CDR2 sequences are MNHEY and SMNVEV (reference sequence). This CDR3 region has 14 residues. CDR3 DNA: TGTGCCAGCAGGGGACAGGGGGAGACCGGGGAGCTGTTTTTT. Translated: CASRGQGETGELFF.

This clonotype counts as medium-sized (0.01 to 0.1%). This chain joins TRBV10-2 and TRBJ2-1; unclear D gene. The J call may not be correct, given that the DNA end is closer to TRBJ2-7. Germline assignment: CDR1 WSHSY and CDR2 SAAADI. This CDR3 is 13 amino acids long. The CDR3 here is CASRAMGGSEQYF. CDR3 bases: TGCGCCAGCAGGGCGATGGGTGGCTCCGAGCAGTACTTC.

Worth noting for this clonotype: Germline is not matched at one junction end, which may reflect a read error. This chain uses TRBV4-1 with TRBJ2-3; D remains unclear. Looked up from germline, CDR1 is MGHRA and CDR2 is YSYEKL. This CDR3 spans 11 amino acids. CDR3 sequence reads: CASRHKDMQYF. CDR3 DNA: TGCGCCAGCAGACACAAAGATATGCAGTATTTT.

This clonotype is labeled as medium-sized (0.01 to 0.1%). The V and J genes are TRBV6-6 and TRBJ2-2; D remains ambiguous. The CDR3 has 15 residues. Looked up from germline, CDR1 is MNHNY and CDR2 is SVGAGI (reference sequence). V lost 0 bases to trimming and J lost 3 bases, with 8 bases between them. The CDR3 nucleotides are TGTGCCAGCAGTTACTCATCCACCTACACCGGGGAGCTGTTTTTT. Amino acid sequence: CASSYSSTYTGELFF.

This clonotype was recorded at least ten times. The chain recombines TRBV6-1 with TRBJ1-6, with D unclear. CDR1 and CDR2 from the germline V gene are MNHNS and SASEGT. The CDR3 consists of 15 residues. Trimming left V 1 base short and J 7 bases short, with 11 bases between. CDR3 region: CASSEVQVGNSPLHF. CDR3 nucleotides: TGTGCCAGCAGTGAAGTCCAGGTTGGGAATTCACCCCTCCACTTT.

This clonotype was found once. V usage is TRBV6-1 and J usage is TRBJ2-5; D may match TRBD1 or TRBD2 (5 bases each). The DNA matches TRBJ2-3 better at its end, which makes the J call doubtful. This CDR3 spans 15 amino acids. CDR1 is MNHNS and CDR2 is SASEGT in the germline V gene. CDR3: CARGHGEGHPETQYF. The CDR3 DNA is TGTGCCAGGGGGCACGGGGAAGGGCACCCAGAGACCCAGTATTTT.

This clonotype was found many times. V usage is TRBV6-1 and J usage is TRBJ2-2; no clear D. This CDR3 spans 12 amino acids. Germline CDR1 and CDR2: MNHNS and SASEGT. Trimming shortened V by 8 bases and J by 5 bases, and 9 bases separated the two germline ends. Here the CDR3 reads CASGPRTGELFF. CDR3 in DNA: TGTGCCAGCGGGCCGAGGACCGGGGAGCTGTTTTTT.

This clonotype has a single count. No conserved phenylalanine or tryptophan ends this CDR3, so it is likely a read error. The DNA is omitted, as the CDR3 cannot be located on it reliably, and the CDR3 follows TCRdb's listing. This chain links TRBV6-4 with TRBJ2-1; TRBD2, the table's D call, was not compared with the DNA. Germline assignment: CDR1 MRHNA and CDR2 SNTAGT. Inclusive of both ends, the CDR3 amounts to 17 amino acids. The CDR3 sequence: CASSPLDSGSGQETQCL.

DNA for the CDR3: TGTGCCAGCAGCCAGAGCGGGAGGATGGCCGGGGAGCTGTTTTTT. Translation: CASSQSGRMAGELFF. V usage is TRBV14 and J usage is TRBJ2-2; 9 positions match TRBD2. Germline CDR1 SGHDN, CDR2 FVKESK. This CDR3 comprises 15 residues. V lost 3 bases and J lost 6; bases outside the gene matches: 5.

Only a few counts were recorded for this clonotype. The V gene is TRBV12-3 or TRBV12-4, the J gene TRBJ1-4; D may be TRBD1 (5 bases). The CDR3 totals 14 residues. The germline V and J ends were trimmed by 7 bases and 10 bases, with 19 bases remaining between them. The CDR3 region is CASTGSGRQGKLFF. The DNA for the CDR3 is TGTGCCAGCACCGGGTCGGGCCGCCAGGGAAAACTGTTTTTT.

As concerns this clonotype: The junction departs from the called germline gene at one end, perhaps through a read error. The chain recombines TRBV6-5 with TRBJ1-2, with D unresolved. The CDR3 totals 15 residues. Germline V CDR1 and CDR2: MNHEY, SVGAGI. The CDR3 region has the DNA TGTGCCAGCAGTTACTCGGGGAGTATCGGCACTGGCGCCATCTTC. The encoded protein is CASSYSGSIGTGAIF.

A note on this clonotype: The junction differs from germline at one of its ends, possibly a read error. The rearrangement joins TRBV7-2 to TRBJ2-5, with 8 bases that match TRBD2. The J call may be mistaken, given a closer DNA end match to TRBJ2-4. The V gene's germline CDR1 is SGHTA and CDR2 FQGNSA. This CDR3 region has 14 residues. The CDR3 is CASSGGHDENIQYF. The DNA of the CDR3 is TGTGCGAGCAGCGGGGGCCATGACGAAAACATTCAGTACTTC.

The table lists this clonotype with many counts. J is TRBJ1-4 and V is TRBV27; D is uncertain. The CDR3 sequence is 14 residues long. In germline, CDR1 is MNHEY, CDR2 SMNVEV (reference sequence). V was shortened by 5 bases and J by 0 bases, with 7 bases between the two germline ends. The DNA for the CDR3 is TGTGCCAGCAGTGGCGGAGCAACTAATGAAAAACTGTTTTTT. It yields the protein CASSGGATNEKLFF.

This clonotype was detected only a few times. The rearrangement links TRBV10-1 to TRBJ2-1, with D possibly matching TRBD2 (6 bases). The germline gives CDR1 WNHNN, CDR2 SYGVQD (reference sequence). V shed 5 bases and J shed 4 bases, with 12 bases lying between them. The CDR3 runs to 14 residues. The CDR3 protein is CASSSQGGYNEQFF. The CDR3 DNA is TGCGCCAGCAGTTCCCAGGGAGGTTACAATGAGCAGTTCTTC.

CDR3 nucleotide sequence: TGTGCCAGCAGCCTCCGACAGGGAGGGTCAGATACGCAGTATTTT. This translates into CASSLRQGGSDTQYF. The chain recombines TRBV6-1 with TRBJ2-3, with D perhaps TRBD1 or TRBD2 (7 bases each). The length of the CDR3 is 15 residues. V lost 6 bases and J lost 4, with 17 bases in between. Germline CDR1 is MNHNS and CDR2 is SASEGT.

Only a few counts were recorded for this clonotype. The junction does not match germline at one end; this may be a read error. The chain is built from TRBV6-1 and TRBJ2-5; TRBD1 matches at 11 bases. This CDR3 is built from 14 residues. From germline, CDR1 is MNHNS and CDR2 SASEGT. CDR3 in DNA: TGTGCCAGCAAAATTGGGACAGGGGGAGAGACGCAGTACTTC. Translation: CASKIGTGGETQYF.

This clonotype has a handful of counts. This chain connects TRBV10-3 to TRBJ2-5; TRBD2 might be the D (6 bases). The J call is doubtful: the DNA matches TRBJ2-1 better. CDR1 and CDR2 (germline): ENHRY, SYGVKD. The CDR3 covers 13 residues. The CDR3 is CAISERASDEQFF. The CDR3 DNA reads TGTGCCATCAGTGAGCGAGCTAGCGATGAGCAGTTCTTC.

The V call is TRBV27, the J call TRBJ2-5, with 7 positions matching TRBD1. The J call is doubtful: the DNA matches TRBJ2-7 better. The CDR3 contains 12 residues. Germline CDR1 reads MNHEY; CDR2 reads SMNVEV (reference sequence). The CDR3 here is CASASTGREQYF. Written as DNA, the CDR3 is TGTGCCAGCGCCTCGACAGGGCGCGAGCAGTACTTC.

This clonotype was picked up many times. Given a much more abundant clone one base away, this may be a read error. The chain joins TRBV6-1 to TRBJ2-1; 8 positions match TRBD2. The CDR3 contains 15 residues. Germline V lookup: CDR1 MNHNS, CDR2 SASEGT. The ends lost 7 bases at V and 10 bases at J; junction bases unmatched: 15. CDR3 DNA sequence: TGTGCCAGCACAATCGGGACTAGTCATACCTACGAGCAGTTCTTC. This codes for CASTIGTSHTYEQFF.

This clonotype turned up a few times. A much larger clone lies one base from this, so it may be a read error. V gene TRBV12-3 or TRBV12-4 combines with J gene TRBJ2-4; D remains ambiguous. The CDR3 loop spans 13 amino acids. The V gene lost 5 bases and the J gene lost 13 bases, with 18 bases spanning the gap. The CDR3 loop reads CASSPHGYNEQYF. DNA of the CDR3: TGTGCCAGCAGTCCCCATGGGTACAATGAGCAGTACTTC.

This clonotype was detected only once. An end of the junction does not agree with germline; a read error may underlie this. V is TRBV10-2 and J is TRBJ2-4, with TRBD1 matching over 8 bases. The CDR3 totals 14 residues. CDR1 WSHSY and CDR2 SAAADI come from the germline V gene. The CDR3 sequence: CGSRGLGAENTQYF. CDR3 DNA: TGCGGCAGCAGGGGGCTGGGAGCCGAAAATACTCAGTACTTC.

This chain uses TRBV11-1 with TRBJ2-5, with D unresolved. Judging by the DNA end, TRBJ2-7 fits better; the J call may be wrong. The germline V gene encodes CDR1 SGHAT and CDR2 FQDESV (reference sequence). The CDR3 covers 14 residues. For the CDR3, the DNA is TGTGCCAGCAGCTTAGGACTTCTAATCTACGAGCAGTACTTC. This translates into CASSLGLLIYEQYF.

This clonotype appeared many times. V and J are TRBV6-2 or TRBV6-3 and TRBJ2-2; tentative D call: TRBD2 (5 bases). The CDR3 consists of 16 residues. Trimming removed 6 bases from V and 6 bases from J, with 20 bases in between. Per the germline V gene, CDR1 is MNHEY and CDR2 is SVGEGT. CDR3: CASSRLMWESAGELFF. CDR3 nucleotide sequence: TGTGCCAGCAGCCGCCTTATGTGGGAGTCCGCCGGGGAGCTGTTTTTT.

CDR3 amino acids: CASSFRTPGANVLTF. For the CDR3, the DNA is TGTGCCAGCAGCTTTCGGACACCTGGGGCCAACGTCCTGACTTTC. V usage is TRBV11-1 and J usage is TRBJ2-6; D is perhaps TRBD1 (5 bases). V dropped 3 bases and J dropped 2 bases, with 8 bases sitting between them. Germline V gene sequence: CDR1 SGHAT, CDR2 FQDESV (reference sequence). The CDR3 length is 15 residues. The full variable domain, in which reference TRBV11-1 and TRBJ2-6 provide the parts outside the CDR3, is EAEVAQSPRYKITEKSQAVAFWCDPISGHATLYWYRQILGQGPELLVQFQDESVVDDSQLPKDRFSAERLKGVDSTLKIQPAELGDSAMYLCASSFRTPGANVLTFGAGSRLTVL.

The rearrangement joins TRBV4-1 to TRBJ2-5; D is perhaps TRBD1 (5 bases). The germline gives CDR1 MGHRA, CDR2 YSYEKL. The CDR3 extends over 11 amino acids. The CDR3 is CGGSDQETQYF. The CDR3, as DNA: TGCGGGGGCAGCGACCAAGAGACCCAGTACTTC.

This clonotype appeared once. The conserved final phenylalanine or tryptophan is absent from the CDR3, which likely points to a read error. The DNA is left out, because the CDR3 cannot be placed on it with certainty; the CDR3 is given as TCRdb lists it. The chain is built from TRBV4-2 and TRBJ2-1; the DNA was not compared with TRBD1, the D call given in the table. The CDR3 comprises 8 residues, both ends counted. Germline V gives CDR1 LGHNA, CDR2 YNFKEQ. CDR3 protein: CASSLPGG.

This clonotype was seen a handful of times. The chain employs TRBV25-1 and TRBJ2-7; D possibly corresponds to TRBD1 (7 bases). This CDR3 region has 16 residues. V gave up 3 bases and J gave up 1 base, with 16 bases separating them. Per germline, CDR1 MGHDK and CDR2 SYGVNS. CDR3 sequence (DNA): TGTGCCAGCAGTGAGATGGGGCAGGGGGGTTCCTACGAGCAGTACTTC. Protein product: CASSEMGQGGSYEQYF.

This clonotype is judged medium-sized (0.01 to 0.1%). V is TRBV6-5 and J is TRBJ2-1; D gene unclear. This CDR3 has 15 amino acids. Trimming pared 2 bases from V and 3 bases from J, leaving 11 bases between. CDR1 MNHEY and CDR2 SVGAGI come from the germline V gene. CDR3 region: CASSYAGLLYNEQFF. The DNA of the CDR3 is TGTGCCAGCAGTTACGCCGGCCTACTCTACAATGAGCAGTTCTTC.